The T cell receptor (beta chain) described here comes from a study of T cells in localized non-small cell lung cancer. Whole-study findings and limits: Among blood samples, higher T cell density accompanied longer overall survival. Sequencing, confined to only one tumor region, leaves heterogeneity possible. Highest T cell clonality was seen in uninvolved adjacent lung, surpassing that measured in tumor. Median detection of top 100 tumor clones in adjacent lung was 57 clones.

As regards this clone: Its specificity is not known.

Clones were sequenced by immunoSEQ multiplex PCR, and TCRdb holds only the in-frame ones, with some missing. The sample includes 20,000 to 25,000 clones, 87% seen only once; the top ten take 10% to 15%. With 8 bases removed from V and 2 bases from J, the gap between germline ends came to 14 bases. Germline loops: CDR1 MNHNS, CDR2 SASEGT. CDR3 length equals 14 residues. This receptor was obtained from a man aged 40 to 70 with stage II squamous cell lung carcinoma. The sample was PBMCs, taken before any cancer treatment. The chain combines TRBV6-1 with TRBJ2-3, with D unresolved. This CDR3 is CASGRRTYTDTQYF. Written as DNA, the CDR3 is TGTGCCAGCGGACGACGGACGTACACAGATACGCAGTATTTT.